Presented here are 21 T cell receptor beta chains from one specimen sequenced in a study of cytomegalovirus exposure and HLA in healthy donors. In the PCR, 60 Vbeta and 13 Jbeta primers were used. Sequenced by immunoSEQ multiplex PCR; TCRdb stores in-frame clones only, minus some. In the table there are about 190,000 clones, roughly 80% of which are singletons. The source material was PBMCs. The source is a woman in her twenties or thirties in good health and CMV-seropositive.

The chain joins TRBV28 to TRBJ1-1; TRBD1 matches at 7 bases. Per the germline V gene, CDR1 is MDHEN and CDR2 is SYDVKM. The J segment lost 1 base and the V segment lost 6 bases, leaving 5 bases of the junction unmatched. CDR3 length: 14 residues. CDR3 residues: CASSLQGWNTEAFF. The DNA of the CDR3 is TGTGCCAGCAGCTTACAGGGGTGGAACACTGAAGCTTTCTTT. Together with reference TRBV28 and TRBJ1-1, the CDR3 gives the full variable domain: DVKVTQSSRYLVKRTGEKVFLECVQDMDHENMFWYRQDPGLGLRLIYFSYDVKMKEKGDIPEGYSVSREKKERFSLILESASTNQTSMYLCASSLQGWNTEAFFGQGTRLTVV.

The chain recombines TRBV28 with TRBJ1-1, with 7 bases lining up with TRBD1. The CDR3 loop spans 14 amino acids. CDR1 MDHEN and CDR2 SYDVKM come from the germline V gene. V lost 5 bases and J lost 4; bases outside the gene matches: 7. The CDR3 here is CASSIYRGTTEAFF. The CDR3, as DNA: TGTGCCAGCAGTATTTACAGGGGAACCACTGAAGCTTTCTTT.

The J gene is TRBJ1-4, the V gene TRBV11-2; a possible D gene is TRBD1 (6 bases). The V end was cut by 7 bases, the J end by 8 bases, with 17 bases between. Germline V gene lookup returns CDR1 SGHAT and CDR2 FQNNGV. CDR3 size: 14 residues. DNA for the CDR3: TGTGCCAGCACCCGGAGGGGGGGGGAGGAAAAACTGTTTTTT. The encoded protein is CASTRRGGEEKLFF.

The J gene is TRBJ1-5, the V gene TRBV29-1; D is perhaps TRBD1 (6 bases). V gave up 2 bases and J gave up 7 bases, with 12 bases separating them. The V gene's germline CDR1 is SQVTM and CDR2 ANQGSEA. CDR3 length equals 13 residues. CDR3 in amino acids: CSVESGDGQPQHF. Here the CDR3 DNA reads TGCAGCGTTGAATCAGGGGACGGACAGCCCCAGCATTTT. The variable domain in full, completed from reference TRBV29-1 and TRBJ1-5, reads SAVISQKPSRDICQRGTSLTIQCQVDSQVTMMFWYRQQPGQSLTLIATANQGSEATYESGFVIDKFPISRPNLTFSTLTVSNMSPEDSSIYLCSVESGDGQPQHFGDGTRLSIL.

V usage is TRBV27 and J usage is TRBJ2-1, with 9 bases matching TRBD2. Germline V gene data show CDR1 as MNHEY and CDR2 as SMNVEV (reference sequence). The J segment lost 4 bases and the V segment lost 6 bases, leaving 1 base of the junction unmatched. The CDR3 runs 13 residues. The CDR3, as DNA: TGTGCCAGCAGCGGACTAGCGTACAATGAGCAGTTCTTC. It translates to CASSGLAYNEQFF.

V gene TRBV15 combines with J gene TRBJ2-5; 12 bases agree with TRBD2. CDR3 length equals 17 residues. Looked up from germline, CDR1 is LNHNV and CDR2 is YYDKDF (reference sequence). The V segment lost 7 bases and the J segment 0 bases; nucleotides outside the gene matches: 9. In nucleotides, the CDR3 is TGTGCCACCACCGTAACTAGCGGGGGGTTTTACCAAGAGACCCAGTACTTC. Translating gives CATTVTSGGFYQETQYF.

The chain carries TRBV30 and TRBJ2-5; TRBD2 matches at 9 bases. Germline values: CDR1 GTSNPN, CDR2 SVGIG (reference sequence). Germline trimming cut 3 bases from V and 5 bases from J; bases unmatched to any gene: 7. The CDR3 is 14 residues long. CDR3 amino acids: CAWRLAGPRETQYF. CDR3 in DNA: TGTGCCTGGAGACTAGCGGGCCCAAGGGAGACCCAGTACTTC. Looking up the rest from reference TRBV30 and TRBJ2-5 gives the full variable domain: SQTIHQWPATLVQPVGSPLSLECTVEGTSNPNLYWYRQAAGRGLQLLFYSVGIGQISSEVPQNLSASRPQDRQFILSSKKLLLSDSGFYLCAWRLAGPRETQYFGPGTRLLVL.

This clone showed up just a few times. V gene TRBV19 combines with J gene TRBJ1-5, with D maybe TRBD1 (5 bases). V shed 0 bases and J shed 2 bases, with 11 bases lying between them. This CDR3 contains 16 residues. Per the germline V gene, CDR1 is LNHDA and CDR2 is SQIVND (reference sequence). CDR3 loop: CASSIDWGEGNQPQHF. CDR3 nucleotide sequence: TGTGCCAGTAGTATAGATTGGGGGGAGGGCAATCAGCCCCAGCATTTT.

This clone occurred a few times. Other DNA sequences of this sample code for an identical CDR3. This rearrangement joins TRBV5-1 to TRBJ2-6; D may be TRBD1 (6 bases). V lost 4 bases to trimming and J lost 0 bases, with 8 bases between them. This CDR3 region has 15 residues. Germline lookup yields CDR1 SGHRS and CDR2 YFSETQ. The chain's CDR3 is CASSEGGSGANVLTF. In DNA form, the CDR3 reads TGCGCCAGCAGCGAAGGGGGCTCTGGGGCCAACGTCCTGACTTTC.

The chain has TRBV7-9 and TRBJ2-2; perhaps TRBD2 as D (6 bases). The CDR3 contains 14 residues. Germline lookup yields CDR1 SEHNR and CDR2 FQNEAQ (reference sequence). V was pared by 10 bases and J by 4 bases, with 16 bases between. Here the CDR3 reads CAKPRESITGELFF. Here the CDR3 DNA reads TGTGCCAAACCTCGGGAGTCTATCACCGGGGAGCTGTTTTTT.

The V gene is TRBV7-9, the J gene TRBJ2-4; 7 nucleotides line up with TRBD1. Unmatched junction bases numbered 7, after V lost 3 bases and J lost 8 bases. CDR1 SEHNR and CDR2 FQNEAQ come from the germline V gene (reference sequence). The CDR3 spans 14 residues. In DNA, the CDR3 is TGTGCCAGCAGCTTGGGACAGCCTGGGGACATTCAGTACTTC. Protein product: CASSLGQPGDIQYF.

In its sample, this clone was seen a few times. The chain carries TRBV4-2 and TRBJ2-2, with 8 bases matching TRBD1. The junction had 8 bases not matched to a gene; V was cut back by 0 bases and J by 5 bases. The CDR3 is 17 amino acids. Germline loops: CDR1 LGHNA, CDR2 YNFKEQ. The CDR3 DNA reads TGTGCCAGCAGCCAAGATCGGAGCGACAGGGGAACCGGGGAGCTGTTTTTT. This sequence encodes CASSQDRSDRGTGELFF.

The rearrangement uses TRBV4-2 and TRBJ2-7; 9 bases line up with TRBD1. The J segment lost 7 bases and the V segment lost 4 bases, leaving 11 bases of the junction unmatched. The CDR3 extends over 15 amino acids. The germline V gene encodes CDR1 LGHNA and CDR2 YNFKEQ. The CDR3 loop reads CASSPTGDREGEQYF. Written as DNA, the CDR3 is TGTGCCAGCAGCCCCACTGGGGACAGGGAAGGAGAGCAGTACTTC.

The chain combines TRBV28 with TRBJ1-1, with D perhaps TRBD1 (6 bases). The length of the CDR3 is 12 residues. V lost 8 bases and J 1 base, leaving 8 bases between the germline ends. Germline-derived CDR1 and CDR2 are MDHEN and SYDVKM. CDR3 DNA sequence: TGTGCCAGCGTCAGGGGGAACACTGAAGCTTTCTTT. This translates into CASVRGNTEAFF.

The rearrangement uses TRBV6-5 and TRBJ1-1, with D possibly matching TRBD1 (5 bases). Trimming shortened V by 0 bases and J by 3 bases, and 11 bases separated the two germline ends. The CDR3 loop spans 15 amino acids. Germline assignment: CDR1 MNHEY and CDR2 SVGAGI. CDR3 protein: CASSYSTGGDTEAFF. The CDR3 region has the DNA TGTGCCAGCAGTTACTCGACTGGAGGGGACACTGAAGCTTTCTTT.

The CDR3, as DNA: TGCGCCAGCAGCCAATGGGGGGTCAGCCAAGAGACCCAGTACTTC. It encodes CASSQWGVSQETQYF. The J gene is TRBJ2-5, the V gene TRBV4-1, with a possible D match to TRBD2 (6 bases). The CDR3 is made up of 15 amino acids. Germline values: CDR1 MGHRA, CDR2 YSYEKL. V was clipped by 2 bases and J by 1 base, with 11 bases between them.

The chain links TRBV5-1 to TRBJ2-1, with a weak D call TRBD1 (7 bases). Per the germline V gene, CDR1 is SGHRS and CDR2 is YFSETQ. The ends were cut back, 0 bases at V and 10 bases at J, with 11 bases in the middle. The CDR3 has 13 amino acids. The CDR3 loop reads CASSLGQGGEQFF. The CDR3 coding sequence is TGCGCCAGCAGCTTGGGACAGGGAGGCGAGCAGTTCTTC.

V and J are TRBV11-2 and TRBJ2-7; 10 positions match TRBD2. Germline loops: CDR1 SGHAT, CDR2 FQNNGV. Losses at the gene ends were 0 bases for V and 0 bases for J; bases not matched to a gene: 8. This CDR3 has 18 residues. CDR3 residues: CASSLEASGGVFSYEQYF. In DNA, the CDR3 is TGTGCCAGCAGCTTAGAGGCTAGCGGGGGAGTTTTCTCCTACGAGCAGTACTTC.

The rearrangement links TRBV4-2 to TRBJ2-7, with 11 bases matching TRBD2. The CDR3 is made up of 15 amino acids. V shed 5 bases, J shed 3 bases, and the junction held 6 bases outside the gene matches. CDR1 LGHNA and CDR2 YNFKEQ come from the germline V gene. CDR3 region: CASSEGLAGFYEQYF. CDR3 nucleotide sequence: TGTGCCAGCAGCGAAGGACTAGCGGGTTTCTACGAGCAGTACTTC.

This clone was detected once. The rearrangement links TRBV7-2 to TRBJ2-2, with TRBD2 identical over 14 bases. The germline CDR1 and CDR2 sequences are SGHTA and FQGNSA. After removal of 6 bases from V and 4 bases from J, the junction contained 10 bases not matched to a gene. The CDR3 is 18 amino acids. The CDR3 loop reads CASRTTSGRAMGTGELFF. Written as DNA, the CDR3 is TGTGCCAGCAGGACGACTAGCGGGAGGGCCATGGGCACCGGGGAGCTGTTTTTT.

The rearrangement uses TRBV11-2 and TRBJ2-1; D is ambiguous. This CDR3 spans 14 amino acids. CDR1 SGHAT and CDR2 FQNNGV come from the germline V gene. The V and J ends lost 4 bases and 10 bases respectively, with 17 bases between them. CDR3 loop: CASSSTLGLWEQFF. CDR3 coding DNA: TGTGCCAGCAGCTCCACCCTTGGCCTCTGGGAGCAGTTCTTC. Full variable domain (remainder filled in from reference TRBV11-2 and TRBJ2-1): EAGVAQSPRYKIIEKRQSVAFWCNPISGHATLYWYQQILGQGPKLLIQFQNNGVVDDSQLPKDRFSAERLKGVDSTLKIQPAKLEDSAVYLCASSSTLGLWEQFFGPGTRLTVL.